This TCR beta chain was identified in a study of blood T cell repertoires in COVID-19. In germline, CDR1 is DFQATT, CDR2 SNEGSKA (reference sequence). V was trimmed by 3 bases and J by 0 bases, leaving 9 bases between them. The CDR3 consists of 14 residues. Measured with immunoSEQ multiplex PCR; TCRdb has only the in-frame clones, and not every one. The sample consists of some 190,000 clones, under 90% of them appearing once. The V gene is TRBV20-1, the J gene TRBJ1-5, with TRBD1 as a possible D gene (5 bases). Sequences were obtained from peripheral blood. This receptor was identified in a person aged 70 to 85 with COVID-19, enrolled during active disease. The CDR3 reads CSASPGGSNQPQHF. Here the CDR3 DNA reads TGCAGTGCTAGTCCCGGGGGTAGCAATCAGCCCCAGCATTTT.